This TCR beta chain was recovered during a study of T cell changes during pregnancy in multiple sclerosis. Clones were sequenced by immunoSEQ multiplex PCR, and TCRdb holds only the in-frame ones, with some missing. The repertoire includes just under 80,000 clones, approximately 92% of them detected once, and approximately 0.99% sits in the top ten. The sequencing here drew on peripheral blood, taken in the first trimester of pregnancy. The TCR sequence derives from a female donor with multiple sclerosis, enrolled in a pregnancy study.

The CDR3 DNA sequence: TGCGCCAGCAGTGAGTCGAGGCCGGGGGTGGTAGCCTACAATGAGCAGTTCTTC. It is translated as CASSESRPGVVAYNEQFF. This sequence joins TRBV10-2 and TRBJ2-1; D perhaps matches TRBD2 (6 bases). The germline gives CDR1 WSHSY, CDR2 SAAADI. The CDR3 is made up of 18 amino acids. V lost 0 bases, J lost 2 bases, and 17 bases lay in between.